The 4 T cell receptor beta chains presented below share a single source sample, sequenced in a study of blood T cell repertoires in COVID-19. TCRdb keeps only in-frame clones here, not all; method: immunoSEQ multiplex PCR. The sample lists over 150,000 clones; over 70% were seen once. Sequenced sample: peripheral blood. The origin of the receptors is a woman in her 40s with COVID-19, enrolled during active disease.

This clone showed up just once. The CDR3 spells CASSQDPERYQETQYF. The CDR3 nucleotides are TGTGCCAGCAGCCAAGATCCAGAGCGGTACCAAGAGACCCAGTACTTC. The V gene is TRBV14, the J gene TRBJ2-5; TRBD2 is a possible D gene (5 bases). Germline CDR1 and CDR2: SGHDN and FVKESK. V shed 0 bases and J shed 0 bases, with 11 bases lying between them. The CDR3 contains 16 residues.

The chain combines TRBV5-5 with TRBJ1-1, with 7 bases that match TRBD1. The germline V gene has CDR1 SGHKS and CDR2 YYEKEE (reference sequence). The J segment lost 6 bases and the V segment lost 0 bases, leaving 8 bases of the junction unmatched. This CDR3 has 15 amino acids. The CDR3 region is CASSLGAGGRAEAFF. CDR3 bases: TGTGCCAGCAGCTTGGGTGCAGGGGGGCGCGCTGAAGCTTTCTTT.

V gene TRBV5-4 combines with J gene TRBJ2-7; TRBD2 is a possible D gene (5 bases). Per germline, CDR1 SGHNT and CDR2 YYREEE (reference sequence). This CDR3 comprises 13 residues. V was clipped by 7 bases and J by 6 bases, with 17 bases between them. Here the CDR3 reads CASERWGSSEQYF. In DNA form, the CDR3 reads TGTGCCAGCGAGCGGTGGGGATCCAGCGAGCAGTACTTC.

This clone showed up just a few times. The chain's CDR3 is CASSRGQDEQYF. The CDR3 bases are TGTGCCAGCAGCCGTGGACAGGACGAGCAGTACTTC. The chain couples TRBV4-2 to TRBJ2-7; 7 nucleotides match TRBD1. Germline V gene lookup returns CDR1 LGHNA and CDR2 YNFKEQ. V shed 4 bases and J 5 bases; nucleotides not matched to a gene: 2. This CDR3 has 12 amino acids.